This paragraph reports one T cell receptor beta chain. Its antigen remains unknown. Per germline, CDR1 MGHRA and CDR2 YSYEKL. Trimming pared 3 bases from V and 4 bases from J, leaving 21 bases between. There are 17 residues in the CDR3. The method was immunoSEQ multiplex PCR; TCRdb's version includes in-frame clones alone and lacks a portion of them. The sample lists over 100,000 clones; approximately 90% were seen once. The entry originates in a study of T cell responses to AZD1222 COVID-19 vaccine. General study results and limits: A reported finding is that nearly half of spike-specific TCRs target unmutated variant regions. The sample set comprised mostly white British donors with more females, and clonal diversity was possibly underestimated. Spike-specific TCR depth and breadth grew after two AZD1222 doses. Along spike, vaccine-associated CD4 TCRs were found throughout, with dominance at 160-218 and 743-854.

The sequence was obtained from an adult in good health. V usage is TRBV4-1 and J usage is TRBJ2-5, with D tentatively TRBD1 (6 bases). The sample was peripheral blood, taken on day 0 of AZD1222 vaccination. CDR3 region: CASSQTPGRGAAETQYF. The CDR3 DNA reads TGCGCCAGCAGCCAGACCCCGGGCAGGGGCGCCGCAGAGACCCAGTACTTC.